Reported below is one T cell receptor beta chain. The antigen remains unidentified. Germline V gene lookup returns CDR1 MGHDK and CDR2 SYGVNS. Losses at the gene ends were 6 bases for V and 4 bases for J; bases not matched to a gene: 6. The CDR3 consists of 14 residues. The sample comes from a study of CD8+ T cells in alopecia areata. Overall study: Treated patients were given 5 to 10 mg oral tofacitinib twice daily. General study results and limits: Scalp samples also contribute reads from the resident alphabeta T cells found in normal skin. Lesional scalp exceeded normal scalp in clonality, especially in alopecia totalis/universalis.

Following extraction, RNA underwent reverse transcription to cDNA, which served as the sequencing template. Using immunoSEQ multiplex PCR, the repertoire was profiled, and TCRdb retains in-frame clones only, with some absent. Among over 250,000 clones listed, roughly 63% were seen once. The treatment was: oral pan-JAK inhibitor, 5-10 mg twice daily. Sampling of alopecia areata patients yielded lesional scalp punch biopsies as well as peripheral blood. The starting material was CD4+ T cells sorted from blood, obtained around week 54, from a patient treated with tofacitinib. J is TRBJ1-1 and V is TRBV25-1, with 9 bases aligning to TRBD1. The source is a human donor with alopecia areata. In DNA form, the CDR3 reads TGTGCCAGCAGCCCACAGGGGGCGAGCACTGAAGCTTTCTTT. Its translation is CASSPQGASTEAFF.